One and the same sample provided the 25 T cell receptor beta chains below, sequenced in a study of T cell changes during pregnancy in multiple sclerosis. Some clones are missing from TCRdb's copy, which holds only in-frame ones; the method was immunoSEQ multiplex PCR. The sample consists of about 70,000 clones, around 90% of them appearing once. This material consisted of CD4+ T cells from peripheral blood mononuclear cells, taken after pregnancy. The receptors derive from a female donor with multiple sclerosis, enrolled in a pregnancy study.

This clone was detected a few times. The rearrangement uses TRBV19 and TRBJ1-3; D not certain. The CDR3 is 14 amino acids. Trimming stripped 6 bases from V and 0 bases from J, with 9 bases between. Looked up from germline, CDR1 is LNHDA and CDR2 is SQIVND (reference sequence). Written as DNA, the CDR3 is TGTGCCAGTAGGCAGGCTCACTCTGGAAACACCATATATTTT. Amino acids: CASRQAHSGNTIYF.

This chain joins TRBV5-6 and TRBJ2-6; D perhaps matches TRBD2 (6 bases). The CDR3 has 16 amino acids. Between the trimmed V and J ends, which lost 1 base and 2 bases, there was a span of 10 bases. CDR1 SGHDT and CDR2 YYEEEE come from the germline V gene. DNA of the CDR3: TGTGCCAGCAGCTTGAACGGGGGTACTGGGGCCAACGTCCTGACTTTC. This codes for CASSLNGGTGANVLTF.

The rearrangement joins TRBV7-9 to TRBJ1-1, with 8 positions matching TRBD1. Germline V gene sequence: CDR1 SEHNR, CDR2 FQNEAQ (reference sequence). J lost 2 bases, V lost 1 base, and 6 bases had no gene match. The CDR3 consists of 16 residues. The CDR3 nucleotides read TGTGCCAGCAGCTTAGGGACAGGGCTACCTAACACTGAAGCTTTCTTT. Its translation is CASSLGTGLPNTEAFF.

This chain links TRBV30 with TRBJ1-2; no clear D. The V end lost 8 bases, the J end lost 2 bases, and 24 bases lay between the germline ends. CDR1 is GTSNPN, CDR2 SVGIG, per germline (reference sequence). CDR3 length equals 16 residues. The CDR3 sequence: CASTGRTQYQNYGYTF. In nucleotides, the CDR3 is TGTGCCAGCACGGGGAGAACACAATACCAAAACTATGGCTACACCTTC.

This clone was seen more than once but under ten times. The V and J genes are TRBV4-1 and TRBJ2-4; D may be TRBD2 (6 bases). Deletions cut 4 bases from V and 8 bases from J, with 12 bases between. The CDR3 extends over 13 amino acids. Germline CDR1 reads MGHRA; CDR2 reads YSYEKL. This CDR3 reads CASSRVEGDIQYF. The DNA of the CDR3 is TGCGCCAGCAGCCGAGTGGAGGGAGACATTCAGTACTTC.

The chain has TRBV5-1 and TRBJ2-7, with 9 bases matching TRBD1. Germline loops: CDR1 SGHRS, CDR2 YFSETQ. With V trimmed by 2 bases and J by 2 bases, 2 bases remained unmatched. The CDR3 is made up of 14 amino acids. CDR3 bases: TGCGCCAGCAGCTTCCGGGACAGGGCCTACGAGCAGTACTTC. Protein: CASSFRDRAYEQYF.

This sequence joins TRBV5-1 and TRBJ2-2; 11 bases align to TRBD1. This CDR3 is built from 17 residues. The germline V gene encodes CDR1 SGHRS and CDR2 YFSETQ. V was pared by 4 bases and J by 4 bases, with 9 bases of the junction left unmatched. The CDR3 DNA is TGCGCCAGCAGCGGATGGCGCGGGACAGGGGGCACCGGGGAGCTGTTTTTT. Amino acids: CASSGWRGTGGTGELFF.

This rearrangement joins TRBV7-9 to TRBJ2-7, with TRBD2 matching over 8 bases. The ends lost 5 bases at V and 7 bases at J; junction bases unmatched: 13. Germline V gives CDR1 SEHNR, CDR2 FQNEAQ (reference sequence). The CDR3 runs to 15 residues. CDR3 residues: CASSLSGLATEEQYF. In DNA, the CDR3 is TGTGCCAGCAGCCTTTCCGGACTAGCAACGGAAGAGCAGTACTTC. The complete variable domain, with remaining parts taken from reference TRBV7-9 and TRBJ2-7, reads DTGVSQNPRHKITKRGQNVTFRCDPISEHNRLYWYRQTLGQGPEFLTYFQNEAQLEKSRLLSDRFSAERPKGSFSTLEIQRTEQGDSAMYLCASSLSGLATEEQYFGPGTRLTVT.

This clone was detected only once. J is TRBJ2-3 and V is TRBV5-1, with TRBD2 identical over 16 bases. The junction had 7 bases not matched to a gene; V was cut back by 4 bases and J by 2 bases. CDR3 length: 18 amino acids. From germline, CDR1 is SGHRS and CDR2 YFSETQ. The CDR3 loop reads CASSTGLAGGPNTDTQYF. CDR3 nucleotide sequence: TGCGCCAGCAGCACGGGACTAGCGGGGGGGCCTAACACAGATACGCAGTATTTT.

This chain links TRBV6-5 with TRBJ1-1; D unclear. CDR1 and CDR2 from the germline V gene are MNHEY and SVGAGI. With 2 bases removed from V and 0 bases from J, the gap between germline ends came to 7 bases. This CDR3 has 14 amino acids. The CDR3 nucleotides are TGTGCCAGCAGTTACGATAGAGTGAACACTGAAGCTTTCTTT. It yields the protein CASSYDRVNTEAFF.

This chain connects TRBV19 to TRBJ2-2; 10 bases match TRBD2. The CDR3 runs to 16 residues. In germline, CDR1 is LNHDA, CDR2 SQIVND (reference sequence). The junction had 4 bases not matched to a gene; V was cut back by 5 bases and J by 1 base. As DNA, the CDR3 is TGTGCCAGTAGTTTCCCTAGCGGGGGGAACACCGGGGAGCTGTTTTTT. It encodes CASSFPSGGNTGELFF.

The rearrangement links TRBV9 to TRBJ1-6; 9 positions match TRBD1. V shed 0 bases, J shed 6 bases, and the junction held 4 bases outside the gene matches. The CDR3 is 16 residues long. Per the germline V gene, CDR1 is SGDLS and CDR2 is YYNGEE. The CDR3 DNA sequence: TGTGCCAGCAGCGTAGGGGACAGGGTCCCTAATTCACCCCTCCACTTT. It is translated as CASSVGDRVPNSPLHF. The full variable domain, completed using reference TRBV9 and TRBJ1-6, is DSGVTQTPKHLITATGQRVTLRCSPRSGDLSVYWYQQSLDQGLQFLIQYYNGEERAKGNILERFSAQQFPDLHSELNLSSLELGDSALYFCASSVGDRVPNSPLHFGNGTRLTVT.

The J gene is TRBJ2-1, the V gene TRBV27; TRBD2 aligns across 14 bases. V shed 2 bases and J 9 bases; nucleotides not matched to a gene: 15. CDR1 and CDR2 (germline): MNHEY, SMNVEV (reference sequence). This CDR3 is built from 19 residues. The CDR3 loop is CASSLRRGTSGSGSGEQFF. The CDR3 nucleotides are TGTGCCAGCAGTTTAAGGAGGGGGACTAGCGGGAGTGGTTCGGGTGAGCAGTTCTTC.

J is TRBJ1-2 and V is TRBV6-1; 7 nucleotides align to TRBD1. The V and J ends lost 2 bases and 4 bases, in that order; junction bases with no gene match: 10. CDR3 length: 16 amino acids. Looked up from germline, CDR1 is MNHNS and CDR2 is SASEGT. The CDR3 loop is CASSEPRAGGFYGYTF. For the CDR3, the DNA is TGTGCCAGCAGTGAACCCCGGGCAGGGGGGTTCTATGGCTACACCTTC.

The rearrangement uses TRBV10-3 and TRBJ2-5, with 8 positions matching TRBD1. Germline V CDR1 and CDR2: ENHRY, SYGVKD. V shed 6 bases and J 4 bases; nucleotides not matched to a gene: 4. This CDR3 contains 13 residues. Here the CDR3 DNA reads TGTGCCATCAGGGACAGGGCTTCAGAGACCCAGTACTTC. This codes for CAIRDRASETQYF.

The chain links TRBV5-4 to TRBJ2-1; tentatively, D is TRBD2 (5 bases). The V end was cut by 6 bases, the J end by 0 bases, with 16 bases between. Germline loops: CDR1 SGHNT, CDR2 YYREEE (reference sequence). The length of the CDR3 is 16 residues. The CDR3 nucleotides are TGTGCCAGCACCCCGAGGGCCCGCAGCTCCTACAATGAGCAGTTCTTC. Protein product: CASTPRARSSYNEQFF.

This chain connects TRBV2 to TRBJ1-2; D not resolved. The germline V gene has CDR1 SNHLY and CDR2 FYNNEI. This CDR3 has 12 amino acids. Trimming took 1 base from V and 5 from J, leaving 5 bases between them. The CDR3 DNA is TGTGCCAGCAGTGAAGTCCCTTATGGCTACACCTTC. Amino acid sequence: CASSEVPYGYTF.

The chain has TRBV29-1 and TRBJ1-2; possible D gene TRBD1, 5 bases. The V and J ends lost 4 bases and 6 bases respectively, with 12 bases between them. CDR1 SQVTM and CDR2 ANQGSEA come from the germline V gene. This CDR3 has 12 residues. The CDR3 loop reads CSVAGEGHGYTF. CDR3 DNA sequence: TGCAGCGTTGCGGGAGAGGGGCATGGCTACACCTTC. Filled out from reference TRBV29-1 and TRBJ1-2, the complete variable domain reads SAVISQKPSRDICQRGTSLTIQCQVDSQVTMMFWYRQQPGQSLTLIATANQGSEATYESGFVIDKFPISRPNLTFSTLTVSNMSPEDSSIYLCSVAGEGHGYTFGSGTRLTVV.

CDR3 in amino acids: CASSIPGGISQPQHF. The CDR3 DNA sequence: TGTGCCAGTAGTATACCGGGGGGAATAAGTCAGCCCCAGCATTTT. The rearrangement uses TRBV19 and TRBJ1-5, with D possibly being TRBD1 (5 bases). Germline CDR1 is LNHDA and CDR2 is SQIVND (reference sequence). CDR3 length: 15 residues. Trimming cost V 2 bases and J 6 bases, with 14 bases left between them. The variable domain in full, completed from reference TRBV19 and TRBJ1-5, reads DGGITQSPKYLFRKEGQNVTLSCEQNLNHDAMYWYRQDPGQGLRLIYYSQIVNDFQKGDIAEGYSVSREKKESFPLTVTSAQKNPTAFYLCASSIPGGISQPQHFGDGTRLSIL.

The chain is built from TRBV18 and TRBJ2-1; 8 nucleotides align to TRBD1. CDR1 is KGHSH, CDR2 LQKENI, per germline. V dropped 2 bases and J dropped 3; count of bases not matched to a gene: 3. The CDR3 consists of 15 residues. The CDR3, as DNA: TGTGCCAGCTCACCAAGGACAGGGAACTACAATGAGCAGTTCTTC. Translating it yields CASSPRTGNYNEQFF.

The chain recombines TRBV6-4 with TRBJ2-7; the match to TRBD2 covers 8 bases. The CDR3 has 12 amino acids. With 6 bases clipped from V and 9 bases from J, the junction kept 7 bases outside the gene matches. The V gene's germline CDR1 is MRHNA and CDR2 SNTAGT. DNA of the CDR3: TGTGCCAGCAGCGGGGGCGCGGGAGGGCAGTACTTC. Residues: CASSGGAGGQYF.

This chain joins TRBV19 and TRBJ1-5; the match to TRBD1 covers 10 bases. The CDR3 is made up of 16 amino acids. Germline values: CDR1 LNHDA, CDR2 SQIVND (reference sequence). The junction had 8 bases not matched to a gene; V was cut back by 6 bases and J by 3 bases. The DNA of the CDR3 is TGTGCCAGTAGCCTGGGGACAGGGGCGTTCAATCAGCCCCAGCATTTT. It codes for CASSLGTGAFNQPQHF.

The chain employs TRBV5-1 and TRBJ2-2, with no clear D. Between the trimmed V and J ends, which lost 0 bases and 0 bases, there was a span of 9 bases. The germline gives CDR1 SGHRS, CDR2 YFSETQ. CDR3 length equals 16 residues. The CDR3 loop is CASSLDSQANTGELFF. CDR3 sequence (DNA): TGCGCCAGCAGCTTGGACAGTCAAGCGAACACCGGGGAGCTGTTTTTT.

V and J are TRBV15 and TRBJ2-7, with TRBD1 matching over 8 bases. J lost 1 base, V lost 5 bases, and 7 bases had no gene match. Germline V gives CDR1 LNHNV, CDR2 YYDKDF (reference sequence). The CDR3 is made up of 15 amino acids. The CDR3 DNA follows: TGTGCCACCAGCGCGGACAGGGCTTCTTCCTACGAGCAGTACTTC. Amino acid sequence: CATSADRASSYEQYF.

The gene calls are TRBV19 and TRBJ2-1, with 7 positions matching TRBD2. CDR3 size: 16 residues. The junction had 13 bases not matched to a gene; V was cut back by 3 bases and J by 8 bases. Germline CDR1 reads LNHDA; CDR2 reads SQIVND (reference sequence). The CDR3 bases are TGTGCCAGTAGTATTAATGGGGGGGTGGATAGTGATGAGCAGTTCTTC. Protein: CASSINGGVDSDEQFF.